Listed below are T cell receptor beta chains from one sample, sequenced in a study of cytomegalovirus exposure and HLA in healthy donors. The assay was immunoSEQ multiplex PCR, and TCRdb's table has in-frame clones only and misses some. The sample holds approximately 80,000 clones, 65% to 80% seen once. The sample taken for sequencing was PBMCs. The receptors derive from a woman aged 40-49 years in good health and CMV-seropositive. The CDR3 runs from the conserved cysteine through the conserved F or W. The D gene is left open where the match is weak. Not all rows give a size; the values are once, few, many and, for expanded clones, a class.

v_call	clone_size	j_call	d_call	cdr3_aa	cdr3_nt
TRBV27	NA	TRBJ2-7	TRBD1	CASSSAGTGGYEQYF	TGTGCCAGCAGTTCCGCCGGGACAGGGGGCTACGAGCAGTACTTC
TRBV27	few	TRBJ1-5	TRBD1	CASSLRTGHNQPQHF	TGTGCCAGCAGTTTAAGGACAGGTCACAATCAGCCCCAGCATTTT
TRBV6-5	NA	TRBJ1-2	NA	CASTGQNLYGYTF	TGTGCCAGCACTGGACAAAACCTCTATGGCTACACCTTC
TRBV19	NA	TRBJ2-3	TRBD2	CASSTPSSGRSNTQYF	TGTGCCAGTAGTACCCCTTCTAGCGGGAGATCAAATACGCAGTATTTT
TRBV7-2	NA	TRBJ1-2	NA	CASSRTGTSYGYTF	TGTGCCAGCAGCCGAACCGGGACAAGCTATGGCTACACCTTC
TRBV23-1	NA	TRBJ1-3	TRBD1	CASSPRDRRGNTIYF	TGCGCCAGCAGTCCGAGGGACAGGAGGGGAAACACCATATATTTT
TRBV25-1	NA	TRBJ1-4	TRBD1	CASSESTGPNEKLFF	TGTGCCAGCAGTGAATCGACAGGGCCTAATGAAAAACTGTTTTTT
TRBV19	NA	TRBJ2-4	NA	CASSIEWGRGKNIQYF	TGTGCCAGTAGTATAGAATGGGGCAGGGGCAAAAACATTCAGTACTTC
TRBV14	once	TRBJ1-2	NA	CASSRGETNYGYTF	TGTGCCAGCAGCCGGGGGGAGACTAACTATGGCTACACCTTC
TRBV5-1	NA	TRBJ2-2	NA	CASNEGNANTGELFF	TGCGCCAGCAATGAGGGAAACGCGAACACCGGGGAGCTGTTTTTT
TRBV5-4	NA	TRBJ1-1	TRBD1	CASSPLTGSEAFF	TGTGCCAGCAGCCCCTTGACAGGGTCTGAAGCTTTCTTT
TRBV27	NA	TRBJ1-2	NA	CASRGSENYGYTF	TGTGCCAGCAGGGGCAGTGAGAACTATGGCTACACCTTC
TRBV28	few	TRBJ1-1	NA	CASRPRGAITEAFF	TGTGCCAGCCGGCCGCGGGGGGCAATTACTGAAGCTTTCTTT
TRBV19	NA	TRBJ1-3	NA	CASSYDSTGNTIYF	TGTGCCAGTAGTTACGACTCCACTGGAAACACCATATATTTT
TRBV5-1	few	TRBJ1-5	NA	CASSLYGDQPQHF	TGCGCCAGCAGCTTGTATGGAGACCAGCCCCAGCATTTT
TRBV30	NA	TRBJ1-2	TRBD1	CAWSGGQIDGYTF	TGTGCCTGGAGTGGGGGACAGATAGATGGCTACACCTTC
TRBV27	NA	TRBJ2-3	TRBD1	CASSLYRGLGDTQYF	TGTGCCAGCAGTTTGTACAGGGGGCTCGGAGATACGCAGTATTTT
TRBV9	NA	TRBJ2-4	TRBD2	CASSPGTSGNIQYF	TGTGCCAGCAGCCCTGGGACTAGCGGGAACATTCAGTACTTC
TRBV6-5	NA	TRBJ2-7	NA	CASSYMASGEQYF	TGTGCCAGCAGTTATATGGCGTCGGGAGAGCAGTACTTC
TRBV5-4	NA	TRBJ1-1	NA	CASSLLGGTEAFF	TGTGCCAGCAGTTTGCTGGGAGGCACTGAAGCTTTCTTT
TRBV30	NA	TRBJ1-6	NA	CAWSRRLNNSPLHF	TGTGCCTGGAGTCGCAGGTTAAATAATTCACCCCTCCACTTT
TRBV5-1	NA	TRBJ1-1	NA	CASSSPHSNTEAFF	TGCGCCAGCAGCTCCCCTCACAGCAACACTGAAGCTTTCTTT